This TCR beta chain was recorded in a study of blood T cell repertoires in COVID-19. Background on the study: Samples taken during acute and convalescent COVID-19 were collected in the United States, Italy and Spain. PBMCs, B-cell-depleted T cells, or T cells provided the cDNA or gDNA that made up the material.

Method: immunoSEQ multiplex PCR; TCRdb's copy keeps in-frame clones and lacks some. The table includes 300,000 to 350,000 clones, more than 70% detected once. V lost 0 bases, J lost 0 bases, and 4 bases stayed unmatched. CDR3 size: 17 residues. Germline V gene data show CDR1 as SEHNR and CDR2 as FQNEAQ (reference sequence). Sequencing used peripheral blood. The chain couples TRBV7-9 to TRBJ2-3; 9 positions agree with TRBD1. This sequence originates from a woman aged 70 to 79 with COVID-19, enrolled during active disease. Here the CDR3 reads CASSLADRGRSTDTQYF. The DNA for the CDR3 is TGTGCCAGCAGCTTAGCTGACAGGGGGAGAAGCACAGATACGCAGTATTTT.